This is a list of T cell receptor beta chains from one sample in a study of early T cells in non-severe SARS-CoV-2 infection. TCRdb fed the 5' RACE reads into MiXCR, producing one record per CDR3 protein. The sample lists some 61,000 distinct CDR3 sequences, about a tenth occurring once. Sequencing was done on a sample of whole blood. Receptor source: an adult who was a healthcare worker with PCR-confirmed SARS-CoV-2 infection or an uninfected control (not recorded which). Each CDR3 is given with its conserved first and last residue. The D gene is left open where the match is weak. Clone size is stated in some rows and not others, as once, few, many or a class when expanded.

clone_size	v_call	d_call	j_call	cdr3_nt	cdr3_aa
many	TRBV11-1	.	TRBJ2-5	TGTGCCAGCGGTTCGGGAACCGGGTTGGAGACCCAGTACTTC	CASGSGTGLETQYF
few	TRBV4-1	.	TRBJ2-2	TGCGCCAGCAGTCTGACCGGGAAGAACACCGGGGAGCTGTTTTTT	CASSLTGKNTGELFF
few	TRBV18	TRBD2	TRBJ2-7	TGTGCCAGCTCCCCGGGGGAAGCGGGGGACCGCAGGTTC	CASSPGEAGDRRF
few	TRBV5-4	.	TRBJ2-3	TGTGCCAGCAGATGGCTGGGTGGCACAGATACGCAGTATTTT	CASRWLGGTDTQYF
.	TRBV10-3	.	TRBJ1-1	TGTGCCATGGGGACGTCCGCAAGGGACACTGAAGCTTTCTTT	CAMGTSARDTEAFF
many	TRBV7-3	.	TRBJ2-1	TGTGCCAGCTCAGTGGACAATGAGCAGTTCTTC	CASSVDNEQFF
few	TRBV7-8	.	TRBJ1-5	TGTGCCAGCAGCCCAGCGCCCAGACAGATAAATCAGCCCCAGCATTTT	CASSPAPRQINQPQHF
many	TRBV7-9	.	TRBJ2-3	TGTGCCAGCAGCCGGGCAGGAAGCACAGATACGCAGTATTTT	CASSRAGSTDTQYF
few	TRBV5-1	.	TRBJ2-7	TGCGCCAGCAGCCATCCTTTACTGGCCGAGCAGTACTTC	CASSHPLLAEQYF
.	TRBV12-3/TRBV12-4	.	TRBJ2-7	TGTGCCAGCAAATTGGGGGTGTCTCCCTACGAGCAGTACTTC	CASKLGVSPYEQYF
many	TRBV7-9	.	TRBJ1-1	TGTGCCAGCAGCTTAACACCGAACACTGAAGCTTTCTTT	CASSLTPNTEAFF
many	TRBV19	.	TRBJ1-2	TGTGCCAGTAGTACCGATCGAGGGGTCTATGGCTACACCTTC	CASSTDRGVYGYTF
.	TRBV12-3/TRBV12-4	.	TRBJ2-2	TGTGTCAGCAGTTTACCCCAGTCCGGGGAGCTGTTTTTT	CVSSLPQSGELFF
.	TRBV2	.	TRBJ2-1	TGTGCCAGCAGGAAACAGGGTGTATCCTACAATGAGCAGTTCTTC	CASRKQGVSYNEQFF
many	TRBV9	TRBD2	TRBJ2-3	TGTGCCAGCAGCCCCCAGGTTGGGACTAGCCAGTATTTT	CASSPQVGTSQYF
.	TRBV14	TRBD1	TRBJ1-3	TGTGCCAGCAGCCGTTGGGGACAGACAACTGGAAACACCATATATTTT	CASSRWGQTTGNTIYF
.	TRBV15	.	TRBJ2-5	TGTGCCACCAGCAGAGCCCTGGACAGCTTACAAGAGACCCAGTACTTC	CATSRALDSLQETQYF
few	TRBV12-3/TRBV12-4	.	TRBJ1-3	TGTGCCAGCAGTGGCTGGCCATACCCAGGAAACACCATATATTTT	CASSGWPYPGNTIYF
few	TRBV12-3/TRBV12-4	.	TRBJ1-1	TGTGCCAGCAGTCTCGGTTGGGCTTACACTGAAGCTTTCTTT	CASSLGWAYTEAFF
.	TRBV12-5	.	TRBJ1-5	TGTGCTAGTGGTTTCCTCTCGTCGCAGCCCCAGCATTTT	CASGFLSSQPQHF
few	TRBV20-1	.	TRBJ2-3	TGCAGTGCTAACTTGGGGACACCAGGAACAGATACGCAGTATTTT	CSANLGTPGTDTQYF
many	TRBV20-1	.	TRBJ2-7	TGCAGTGTAACGGGCCCGGGGTTTGGGGAGCAGTACTTC	CSVTGPGFGEQYF
many	TRBV3-1	.	TRBJ2-7	TGTGCCAGCAGCCAAGAGACTACCTACGAGCAGTACTTC	CASSQETTYEQYF
few	TRBV4-1	.	TRBJ2-7	TGCGCCAGCAGCCAAGATAGAAACACCTTGGAAGAGCAGTACTTC	CASSQDRNTLEEQYF
few	TRBV25-1	TRBD1	TRBJ1-1	TGTGCCAGCAGTGAAGTCAGGGACAGGGTCGTTAGCAACACTGAAGCTTTCTTT	CASSEVRDRVVSNTEAFF
.	TRBV5-1	TRBD1	TRBJ1-1	TGCGCCAGCAGCTCCGGGACAGGGAGGACTGAAGCTTTCTTT	CASSSGTGRTEAFF
many	TRBV20-1	TRBD2	TRBJ2-1	TGCAGTGCCACTAGCGGGGGGCCCTATGAGCAGTTCTTC	CSATSGGPYEQFF